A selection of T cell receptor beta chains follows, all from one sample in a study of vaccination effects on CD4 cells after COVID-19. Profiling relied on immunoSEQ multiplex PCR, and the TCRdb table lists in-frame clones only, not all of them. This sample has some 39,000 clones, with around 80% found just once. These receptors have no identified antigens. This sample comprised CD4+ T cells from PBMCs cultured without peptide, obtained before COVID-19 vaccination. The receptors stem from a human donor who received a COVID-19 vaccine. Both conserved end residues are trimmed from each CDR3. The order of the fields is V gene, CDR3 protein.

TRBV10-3	AISDRQGASNQPQH
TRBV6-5	ASSYSLTGEGDIQY
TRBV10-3	AISTGSDGYT
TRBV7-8	ASSSRGASTDTQY
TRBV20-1	SASNPGLFNEKLF
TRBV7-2	ASSLGSGAMHGTQY
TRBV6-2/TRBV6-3	ASSTGAGGINEQF
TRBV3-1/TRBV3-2	ASSQRADTQY
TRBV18	ASSPPPRGTDTQY
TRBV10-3	AISGGTSGKQETQY
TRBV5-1	ASSWRLAGGIGELF
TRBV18	ASSRDRGSEKLF
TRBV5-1	ASSSGRGPTDTQY
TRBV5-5	ASSLEQGANYGYT
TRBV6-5	ASSTDTENTEAF
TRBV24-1	ATSDRLRAGGTGELF
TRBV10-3	AISEVGSSYNSPLH
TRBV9	ASSVGVRTERADTQY
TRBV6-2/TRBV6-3	ASSPTGLAGDAGELF
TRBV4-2	ASSQQTGGRQPQH
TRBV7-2	ASSFRQGLPMGNNEQF
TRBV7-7	ASSSGQGPSHTQY
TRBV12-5	ASAIGTSGNNEQF
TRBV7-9	ASSTLQGPRTDTQY
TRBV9	ASSSSGGRVIYEQF
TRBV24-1	ATTVQRGGRNEQF
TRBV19	ASSKTGADTGELF
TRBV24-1	ATSDLEGGAYGYT